This T cell receptor beta chain was identified during a study of T cells in Graves' hyperthyroidism and ophthalmopathy. General observations from the study: Blood shared most expanded thyroid clonotypes above 0.001.

The study left out patients who had uncontrolled infection, other autoimmune disease, pregnancy or lactation. The table lists this clonotype with many counts. The target antigen is unknown. Germline CDR1 reads MDHEN; CDR2 reads SYDVKM. V shed 3 bases and J 1 base; nucleotides not matched to a gene: 3. This CDR3 contains 15 residues. Amplification of TCR beta CDR3 regions was performed using RNA transcripts as template. In the first-round RT-PCR of the TCR CDR3, the HTBI primer set was used. TCRdb reprocessed the multiplex PCR reads via MiXCR and lists one record per CDR3 protein. The table has around 420,000 distinct CDR3 sequences, around 15% seen once.

This sequence was found in a woman under 30 with Graves' hyperthyroidism. The J gene is TRBJ2-1, the V gene TRBV28; 7 positions match TRBD2. Source material: blood. CDR3 sequence: CASSFWTSSYNEQFF. As DNA, the CDR3 is TGTGCCAGCAGTTTCTGGACTAGTTCCTACAATGAGCAGTTCTTC.